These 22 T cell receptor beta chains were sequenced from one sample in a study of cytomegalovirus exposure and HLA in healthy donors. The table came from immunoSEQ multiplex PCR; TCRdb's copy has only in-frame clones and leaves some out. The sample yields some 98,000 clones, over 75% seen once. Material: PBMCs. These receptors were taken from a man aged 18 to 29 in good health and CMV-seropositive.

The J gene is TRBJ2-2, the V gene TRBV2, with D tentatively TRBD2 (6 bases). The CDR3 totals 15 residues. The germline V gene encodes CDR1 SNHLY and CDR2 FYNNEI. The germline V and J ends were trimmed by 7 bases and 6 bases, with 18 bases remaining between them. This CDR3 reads CASTSGPGRPGELFF. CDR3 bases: TGTGCCAGCACATCGGGACCAGGGAGGCCCGGGGAGCTGTTTTTT.

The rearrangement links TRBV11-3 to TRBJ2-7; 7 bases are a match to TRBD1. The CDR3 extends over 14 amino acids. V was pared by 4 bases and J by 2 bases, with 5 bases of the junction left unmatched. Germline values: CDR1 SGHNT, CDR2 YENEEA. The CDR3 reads CASSSEGQAYEQYF. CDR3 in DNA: TGTGCCAGCAGCTCGGAAGGACAGGCCTACGAGCAGTACTTC. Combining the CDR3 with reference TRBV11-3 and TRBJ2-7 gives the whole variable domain EAGVVQSPRYKIIEKKQPVAFWCNPISGHNTLYWYLQNLGQGPELLIRYENEEAVDDSQLPKDRFSAERLKGVDSTLKIQPAELGDSAVYLCASSSEGQAYEQYFGPGTRLTVT.

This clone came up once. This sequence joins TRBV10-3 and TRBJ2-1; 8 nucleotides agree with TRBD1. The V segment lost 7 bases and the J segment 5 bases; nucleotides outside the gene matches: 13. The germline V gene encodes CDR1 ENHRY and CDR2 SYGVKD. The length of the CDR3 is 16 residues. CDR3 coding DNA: TGTGCCATCAACCCGGACAGGGCAGGGGTAGACAATGAGCAGTTCTTC. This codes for CAINPDRAGVDNEQFF.

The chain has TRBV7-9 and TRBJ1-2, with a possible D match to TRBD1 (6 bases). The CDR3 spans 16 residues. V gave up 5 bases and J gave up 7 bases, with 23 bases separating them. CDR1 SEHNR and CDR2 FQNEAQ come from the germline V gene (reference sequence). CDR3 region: CASSDYRQEHISGYTF. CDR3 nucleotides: TGTGCCAGCAGCGACTATCGACAGGAGCATATTTCTGGCTACACCTTC.

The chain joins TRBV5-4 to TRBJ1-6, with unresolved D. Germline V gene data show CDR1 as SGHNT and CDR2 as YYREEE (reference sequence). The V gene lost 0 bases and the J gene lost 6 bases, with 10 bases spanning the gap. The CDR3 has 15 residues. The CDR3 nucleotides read TGTGCCAGCAGCTTGGGACACTGGGCTAATTCACCCCTCCACTTT. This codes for CASSLGHWANSPLHF.

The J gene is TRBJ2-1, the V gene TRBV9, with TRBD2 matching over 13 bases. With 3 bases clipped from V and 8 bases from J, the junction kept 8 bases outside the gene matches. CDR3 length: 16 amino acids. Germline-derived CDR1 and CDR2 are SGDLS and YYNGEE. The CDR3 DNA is TGTGCCAGCAGCGCCGGACTAGCGGGAGTTGCCCATGAGCAGTTCTTC. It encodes CASSAGLAGVAHEQFF.

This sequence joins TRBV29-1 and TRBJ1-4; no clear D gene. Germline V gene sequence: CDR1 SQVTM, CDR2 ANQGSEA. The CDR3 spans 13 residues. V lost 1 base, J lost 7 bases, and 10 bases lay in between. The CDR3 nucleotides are TGCAGCGTTGAAGTAAATGAGGGTGAAAAACTGTTTTTT. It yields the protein CSVEVNEGEKLFF.

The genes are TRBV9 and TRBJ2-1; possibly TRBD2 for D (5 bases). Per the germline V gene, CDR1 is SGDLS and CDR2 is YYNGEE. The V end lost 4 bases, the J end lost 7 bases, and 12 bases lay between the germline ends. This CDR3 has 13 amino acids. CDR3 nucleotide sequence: TGTGCCAGCAGCCTCGTATCGGGGAATGAGCAGTTCTTC. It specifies CASSLVSGNEQFF.

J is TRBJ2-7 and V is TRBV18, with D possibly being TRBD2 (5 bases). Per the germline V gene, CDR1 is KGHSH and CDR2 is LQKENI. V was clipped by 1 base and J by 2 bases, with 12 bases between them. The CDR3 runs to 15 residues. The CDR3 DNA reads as TGTGCCAGCTCACCACTTGGGGAGCGGCCCTACGAGCAGTACTTC. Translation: CASSPLGERPYEQYF.

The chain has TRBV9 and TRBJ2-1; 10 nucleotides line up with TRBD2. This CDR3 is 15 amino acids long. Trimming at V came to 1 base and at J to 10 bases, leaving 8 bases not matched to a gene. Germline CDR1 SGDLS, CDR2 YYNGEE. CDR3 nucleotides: TGTGCCAGCAGCGTATCCGAGGGACTAGCGCAGGAGCAGTTCTTC. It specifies CASSVSEGLAQEQFF.

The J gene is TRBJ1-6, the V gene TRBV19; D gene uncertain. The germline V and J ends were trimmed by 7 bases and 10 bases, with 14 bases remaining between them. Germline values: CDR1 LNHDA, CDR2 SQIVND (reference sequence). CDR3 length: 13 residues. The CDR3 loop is CASTASGGSPLHF. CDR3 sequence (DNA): TGTGCCAGTACGGCCAGTGGCGGATCACCCCTCCACTTT.

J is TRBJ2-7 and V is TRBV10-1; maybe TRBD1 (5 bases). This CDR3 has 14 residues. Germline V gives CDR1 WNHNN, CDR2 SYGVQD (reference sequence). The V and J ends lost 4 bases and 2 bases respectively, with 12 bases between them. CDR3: CASSVQGYPYEQYF. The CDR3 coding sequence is TGCGCCAGCAGTGTTCAGGGTTATCCCTACGAGCAGTACTTC.

This CDR3 is CASSLLGNYGYTF. The CDR3 coding sequence is TGTGCCAGCAGTTTGCTCGGGAACTATGGCTACACCTTC. The chain joins TRBV25-1 to TRBJ1-2; D not resolved. Germline V gives CDR1 MGHDK, CDR2 SYGVNS. Between the trimmed V and J ends, which lost 5 bases and 2 bases, there was a span of 9 bases. The CDR3 totals 13 residues.

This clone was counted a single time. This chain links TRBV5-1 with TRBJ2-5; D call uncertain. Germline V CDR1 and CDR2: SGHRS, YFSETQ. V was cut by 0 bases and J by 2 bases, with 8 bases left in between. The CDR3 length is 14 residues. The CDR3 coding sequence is TGCGCCAGCAGCTTGGGGCTAGATCAAGAGACCCAGTACTTC. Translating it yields CASSLGLDQETQYF.

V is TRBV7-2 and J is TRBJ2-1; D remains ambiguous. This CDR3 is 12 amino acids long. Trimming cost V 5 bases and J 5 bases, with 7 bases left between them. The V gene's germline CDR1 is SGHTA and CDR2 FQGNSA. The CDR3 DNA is TGTGCCAGCAGCGTCTTTAACAATGAGCAGTTCTTC. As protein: CASSVFNNEQFF. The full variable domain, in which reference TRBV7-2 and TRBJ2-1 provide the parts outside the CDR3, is GAGVSQSPSNKVTEKGKDVELRCDPISGHTALYWYRQSLGQGLEFLIYFQGNSAPDKSGLPSDRFSAERTGGSVSTLTIQRTQQEDSAVYLCASSVFNNEQFFGPGTRLTVL.

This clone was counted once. The CDR3 DNA sequence: TGTGCCAGCAGTTTAAACGGGAGAGCAGATACGCAGTATTTT. Its protein product is CASSLNGRADTQYF. The chain has TRBV28 and TRBJ2-3; tentatively, D is TRBD2 (6 bases). Trimming removed 2 bases from V and 4 bases from J, with 10 bases in between. There are 14 residues in the CDR3. Per the germline V gene, CDR1 is MDHEN and CDR2 is SYDVKM.

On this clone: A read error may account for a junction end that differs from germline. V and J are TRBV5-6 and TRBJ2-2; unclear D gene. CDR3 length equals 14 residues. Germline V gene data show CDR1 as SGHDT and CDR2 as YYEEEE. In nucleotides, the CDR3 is TGTGCCAGCAGATTGGGAACATTTACCGGGGAGCTGTTTTTT. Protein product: CASRLGTFTGELFF.

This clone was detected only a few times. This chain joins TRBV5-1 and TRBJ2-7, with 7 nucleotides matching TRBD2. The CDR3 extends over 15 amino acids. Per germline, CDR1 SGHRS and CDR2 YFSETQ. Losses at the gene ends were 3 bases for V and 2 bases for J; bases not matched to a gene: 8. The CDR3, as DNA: TGCGCCAGCAGCTCAAACACCGGGACTACCTACGAGCAGTACTTC. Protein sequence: CASSSNTGTTYEQYF.

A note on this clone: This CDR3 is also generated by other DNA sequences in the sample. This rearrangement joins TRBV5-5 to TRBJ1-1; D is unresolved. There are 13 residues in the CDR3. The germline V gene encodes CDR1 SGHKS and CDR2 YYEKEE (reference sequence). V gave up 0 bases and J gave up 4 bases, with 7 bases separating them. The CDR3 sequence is CASSLGTGTEAFF. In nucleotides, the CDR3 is TGTGCCAGCAGCTTGGGAACGGGCACTGAAGCTTTCTTT. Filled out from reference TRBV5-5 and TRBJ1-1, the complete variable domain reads DAGVTQSPTHLIKTRGQQVTLRCSPISGHKSVSWYQQVLGQGPQFIFQYYEKEERGRGNFPDRFSARQFPNYSSELNVNALLLGDSALYLCASSLGTGTEAFFGQGTRLTVV.

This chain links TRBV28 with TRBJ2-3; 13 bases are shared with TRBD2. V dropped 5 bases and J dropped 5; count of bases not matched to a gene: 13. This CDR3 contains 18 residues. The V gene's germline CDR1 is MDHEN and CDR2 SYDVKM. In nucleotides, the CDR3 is TGTGCCAGCAGTAGATTCCATCCAGGACTAGCGGGAGAAGATACGCAGTATTTT. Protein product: CASSRFHPGLAGEDTQYF.

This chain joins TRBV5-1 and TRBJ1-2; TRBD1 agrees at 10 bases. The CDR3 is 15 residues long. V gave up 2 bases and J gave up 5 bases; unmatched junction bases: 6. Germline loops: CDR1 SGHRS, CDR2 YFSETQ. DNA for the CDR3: TGCGCCAGCAGCTTAACAGACAGGGGGCAATATGGCTACACCTTC. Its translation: CASSLTDRGQYGYTF.

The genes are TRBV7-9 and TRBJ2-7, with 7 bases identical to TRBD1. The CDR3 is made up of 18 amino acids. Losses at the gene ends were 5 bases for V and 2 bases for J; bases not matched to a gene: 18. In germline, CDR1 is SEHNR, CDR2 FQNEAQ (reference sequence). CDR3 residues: CASSRSIGIRDRAYEQYF. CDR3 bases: TGTGCCAGCAGCCGTTCCATCGGGATCCGGGACAGAGCCTACGAGCAGTACTTC.